The clone carrying this T cell receptor (beta chain) has a handful of counts. Its target is not known. A much larger clone is a single base away; this may be a read error. The data were obtained in a study of CD8+CD57+ T cells in acquired aplastic anemia. Overall study context: DNA recovered from sorted CD4+ and CD8+ cells had a mean of approximately 3.4 ug. Findings and limits, study-wide: Researchers report that twenty-nine CD8+ CDR3 sequences appeared in both patients and controls.

Whoever was chosen for sequencing had shown CD8+CD57+ cell expansion by flow cytometry. Trimming took 0 bases from V and 9 from J, leaving 9 bases between them. This CDR3 contains 12 residues. The germline V gene encodes CDR1 DFQATT and CDR2 SNEGSKA (reference sequence). Profiling that covered TCR beta VDJ and CDR3 relied on genomic DNA as its template. TCRdb recomputed calls from the reads with MiXCR, one row per CDR3 protein. The data contain some 170,000 distinct CDR3 sequences, roughly 43% of them singletons. The chain employs TRBV20-1 and TRBJ2-1; no reliable D call. Sequencing was performed on sorted CD4+, CD8+, or CD8+CD57+ T cells (not recorded which) from PBMCs. This clonotype originated in a human donor with aplastic anemia. DNA of the CDR3: TGCAGTGCTAGAGACCAGAACAGTGAGCAGTTCTTC. Protein: CSARDQNSEQFF.